The following is a T cell receptor (beta chain) sequence with its context. Only one count was recorded for this clone. Its antigen specificity is not known. One base away there is no much larger clone; base qualities are not given. These data originate in a study of blood T cell repertoires in COVID-19 (dated by TCRdb to about 2020). Some background on the complete study: Samples covering the acute and convalescent phases of COVID-19 were provided by collaborators in the United States, Italy and Spain. The prospective study material was composed of cDNA or gDNA derived from T cells, B-cell-depleted T cells, or PBMCs. Deeply sampled blood TCRbeta repertoires from subjects exposed to, actively infected with, or recovered from COVID-19 were included in the dataset. The repertoires were made available in a free public database intended to serve as a resource for research on the immune response to SARS-CoV-2. Samples were obtained from the ongoing ImmuneRACE study (first 160 participants) and from over 1,000 subjects provided by 6 global collaborators. A de-identified subject ID, COVID-19 status, age in years and sex were almost always included in the sample metadata. Where HLA class I and class II types were available, the types were taken from metadata supplied by the sample provider, not from assay-based typing.

The immunoSEQ Assay, a bias-controlled multiplex PCR, was used to amplify TCRbeta CDR3 regions from genomic DNA. The published analysis was carried out like this. The number of nucleated cells in each sample was estimated by amplification of reference gene primers within the assay. To quantify the absolute abundance of each unique TCRbeta CDR3 rearrangement, sequence reads were collapsed and filtered. For each sample, productive Simpson clonality was calculated by taking the square root of Simpson's diversity index across productive rearrangements. Sourced from immuneACCESS, this table was stored by TCRdb with only in-frame sequences that have V and J called. A share of the clones is absent; for the studies checked, an unresolved V gene accounts for under half, and the remainder has no known explanation. V and J calls and clone size are copied from that table; D and trimming were computed from the DNA. For this sample there are 250,000 to 350,000 clones; about 90% appear just once. 10% to 12% of the sample is held by the ten biggest clonotypes.

At one collaborating source in Seattle, patients were enrolled during active infection and were followed longitudinally through the course of disease. Each collaborating institution followed its own protocols to collect whole blood in K2EDTA tubes. For TCRbeta analysis, collaborator samples were shipped as frozen whole blood, as isolated PBMCs, or as DNA extracted from either sample type. On the study overall, not on this receptor specifically: The amount of clinical and demographic metadata varied by source and participant and was provided uncurated.

V loses 6 bases at its end and J loses 1 base; junction bases beyond the gene matches: 5. Including cysteine and phenylalanine, the CDR3 has 14 amino acids. The DNA shown is the 42-base CDR3, in frame from base 1. CDR1 SGDLS and CDR2 YYNGEE were looked up in the germline V gene. This TCR was sampled from a woman under 40 with COVID-19, enrolled during active disease. Sequencing input: peripheral blood. The rearrangement combines TRBV9 with TRBJ2-3; the central 7 bases match TRBD2. The CDR3: CASKREGGTDTQYF. The nucleotide sequence reads as follows: TGTGCCAGCAAGCGGGAAGGGGGCACAGATACGCAGTATTTT.